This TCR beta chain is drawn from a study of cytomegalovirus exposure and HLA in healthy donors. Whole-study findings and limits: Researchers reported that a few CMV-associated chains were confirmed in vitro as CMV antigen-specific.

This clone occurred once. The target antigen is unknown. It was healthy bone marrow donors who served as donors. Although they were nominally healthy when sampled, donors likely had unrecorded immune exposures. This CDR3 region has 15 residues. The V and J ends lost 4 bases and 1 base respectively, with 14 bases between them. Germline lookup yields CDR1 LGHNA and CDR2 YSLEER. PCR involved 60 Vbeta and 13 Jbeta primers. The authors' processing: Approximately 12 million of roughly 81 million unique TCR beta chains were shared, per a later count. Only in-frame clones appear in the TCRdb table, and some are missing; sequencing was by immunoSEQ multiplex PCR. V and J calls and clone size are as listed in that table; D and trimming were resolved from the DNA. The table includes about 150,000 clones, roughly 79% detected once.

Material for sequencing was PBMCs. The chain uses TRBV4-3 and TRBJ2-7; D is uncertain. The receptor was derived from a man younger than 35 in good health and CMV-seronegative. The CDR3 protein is CASSRASGSSYEQYF. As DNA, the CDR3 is TGCGCCAGCAGCCGCGCTTCCGGGTCATCCTACGAGCAGTACTTC.